This T cell receptor beta chain was observed in a study of blood T cell repertoires in COVID-19. About the study: COVID-19 samples collected from the United States, Italy and Spain covered acute and convalescent phases.

The table came from immunoSEQ multiplex PCR; TCRdb's copy has only in-frame clones and leaves some out. The sample has approximately 52,000 clones, 75% to 95% seen once; the top ten hold about 6%. The CDR3 spans 15 residues. V was pared by 4 bases and J by 0 bases, with 5 bases of the junction left unmatched. CDR1 is SGHRS, CDR2 YFSETQ, per germline. The TCR sequence derives from a man in his forties or fifties with active COVID-19. Source material: peripheral blood. The J gene is TRBJ2-7, the V gene TRBV5-1, with TRBD1 matching 9 bases. CDR3: CASSPMTGGSYEQYF. The CDR3 DNA sequence: TGCGCCAGCAGCCCGATGACAGGGGGCTCCTACGAGCAGTACTTC.